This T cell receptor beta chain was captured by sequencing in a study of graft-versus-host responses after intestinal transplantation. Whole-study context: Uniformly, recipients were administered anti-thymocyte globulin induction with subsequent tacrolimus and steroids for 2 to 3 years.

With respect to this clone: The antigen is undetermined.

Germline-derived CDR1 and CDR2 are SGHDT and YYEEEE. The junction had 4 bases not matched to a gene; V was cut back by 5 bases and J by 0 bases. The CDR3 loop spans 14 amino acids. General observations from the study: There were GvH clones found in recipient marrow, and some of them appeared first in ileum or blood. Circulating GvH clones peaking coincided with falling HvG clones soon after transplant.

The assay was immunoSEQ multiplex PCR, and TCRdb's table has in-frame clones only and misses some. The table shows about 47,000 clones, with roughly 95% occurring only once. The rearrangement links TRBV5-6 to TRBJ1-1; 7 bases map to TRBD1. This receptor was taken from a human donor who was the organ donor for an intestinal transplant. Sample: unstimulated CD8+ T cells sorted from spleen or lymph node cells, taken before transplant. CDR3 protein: CASSRTGMNTEAFF. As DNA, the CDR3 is TGTGCCAGCAGTCGGACAGGCATGAACACTGAAGCTTTCTTT.